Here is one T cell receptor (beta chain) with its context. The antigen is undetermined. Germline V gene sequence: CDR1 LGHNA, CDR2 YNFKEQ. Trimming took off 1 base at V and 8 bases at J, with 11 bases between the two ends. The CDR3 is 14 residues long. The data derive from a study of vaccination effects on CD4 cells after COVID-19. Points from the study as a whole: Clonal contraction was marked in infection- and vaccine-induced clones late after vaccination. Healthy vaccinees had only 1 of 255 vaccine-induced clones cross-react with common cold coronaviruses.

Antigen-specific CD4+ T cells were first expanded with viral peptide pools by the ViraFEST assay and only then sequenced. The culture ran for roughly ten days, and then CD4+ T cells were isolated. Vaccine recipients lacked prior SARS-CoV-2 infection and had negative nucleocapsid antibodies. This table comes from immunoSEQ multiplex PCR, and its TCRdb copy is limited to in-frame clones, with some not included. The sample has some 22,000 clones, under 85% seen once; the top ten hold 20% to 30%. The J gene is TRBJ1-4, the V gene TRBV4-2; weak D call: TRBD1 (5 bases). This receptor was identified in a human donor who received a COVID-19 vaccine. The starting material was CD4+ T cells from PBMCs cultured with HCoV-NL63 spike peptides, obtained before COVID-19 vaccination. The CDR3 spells CASSQGPKGEKLFF. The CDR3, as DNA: TGTGCCAGCAGCCAAGGACCTAAGGGGGAAAAACTGTTTTTT.